The entry below gives a single T cell receptor (beta chain) sequence along with its context. The V gene end was trimmed by 5 bases and the J gene end by 4 bases; junction bases not matched to a gene: 24. CDR1 and CDR2 from the germline V gene are MNHEY and SVGAGI. The CDR3 is 21 amino acids. From the 5' RACE reads, TCRdb called clonotypes with MiXCR, one entry per CDR3 protein. The profile shows over 20,000 distinct CDR3 sequences, about a sixth of them singletons. The data stem from a study of CD8 T cells in ankylosing spondylitis. The TCR was taken from a male donor with ankylosing spondylitis or in good health (not recorded which). The sequencing input was blood. This sequence joins TRBV6-5 and TRBJ2-2, with 8 positions matching TRBD2. CDR3 sequence (DNA): TGTGCCAGCAGTCGTCGGGGTCCCGGTAATAAGGGGACTAGTGTCACCGGGGAGCTGTTTTTT. Residues: CASSRRGPGNKGTSVTGELFF.